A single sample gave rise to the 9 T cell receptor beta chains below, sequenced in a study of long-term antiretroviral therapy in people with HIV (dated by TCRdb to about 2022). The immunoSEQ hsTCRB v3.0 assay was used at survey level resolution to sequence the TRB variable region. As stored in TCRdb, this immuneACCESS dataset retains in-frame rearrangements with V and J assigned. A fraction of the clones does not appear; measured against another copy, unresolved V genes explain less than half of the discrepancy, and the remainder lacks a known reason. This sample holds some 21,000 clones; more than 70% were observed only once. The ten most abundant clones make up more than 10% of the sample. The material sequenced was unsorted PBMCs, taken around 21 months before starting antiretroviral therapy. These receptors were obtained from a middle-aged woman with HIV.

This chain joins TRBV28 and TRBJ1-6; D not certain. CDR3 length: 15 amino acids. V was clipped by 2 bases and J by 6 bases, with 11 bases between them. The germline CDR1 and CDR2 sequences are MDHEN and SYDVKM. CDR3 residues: CASSLPRGSNSPLHF. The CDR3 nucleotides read TGTGCCAGCAGTTTACCCCGAGGCTCTAATTCACCCCTCCACTTT.

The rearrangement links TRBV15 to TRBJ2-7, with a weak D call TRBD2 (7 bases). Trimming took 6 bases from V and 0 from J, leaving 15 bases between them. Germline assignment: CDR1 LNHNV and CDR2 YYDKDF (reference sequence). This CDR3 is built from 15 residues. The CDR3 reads CATSRGAYSSYEQYF. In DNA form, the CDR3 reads TGTGCCACCAGTCGGGGGGCATACAGCTCCTACGAGCAGTACTTC.

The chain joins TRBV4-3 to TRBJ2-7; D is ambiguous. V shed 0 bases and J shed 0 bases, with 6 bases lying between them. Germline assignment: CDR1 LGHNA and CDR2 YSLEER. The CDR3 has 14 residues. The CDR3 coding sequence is TGCGCCAGCAGCCAAGATTTCGTCTCCTACGAGCAGTACTTC. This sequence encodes CASSQDFVSYEQYF.

DNA of the CDR3: TGTGCCAGCAGCAACTCAGGGCAGGGCTACACCTTC. This gives the protein CASSNSGQGYTF. The rearrangement uses TRBV7-9 and TRBJ1-2; D is possibly TRBD1 (5 bases). This CDR3 is built from 12 residues. The V end lost 5 bases, the J end lost 8 bases, and 12 bases lay between the germline ends. Germline-derived CDR1 and CDR2 are SEHNR and FQNEAQ (reference sequence). Full variable domain (rest looked up from reference TRBV7-9 and TRBJ1-2): DTGVSQNPRHKITKRGQNVTFRCDPISEHNRLYWYRQTLGQGPEFLTYFQNEAQLEKSRLLSDRFSAERPKGSFSTLEIQRTEQGDSAMYLCASSNSGQGYTFGSGTRLTVV.

The CDR3 region is CASSDFGGYNSPLHF. The CDR3 nucleotides read TGTGCCAGCAGTGATTTCGGGGGCTATAATTCACCCCTCCACTTT. This chain joins TRBV6-1 and TRBJ1-6; maybe TRBD1 (5 bases). Germline V gives CDR1 MNHNS, CDR2 SASEGT. The CDR3 runs to 15 residues. The V and J ends lost 3 bases and 3 bases respectively, with 9 bases between them.

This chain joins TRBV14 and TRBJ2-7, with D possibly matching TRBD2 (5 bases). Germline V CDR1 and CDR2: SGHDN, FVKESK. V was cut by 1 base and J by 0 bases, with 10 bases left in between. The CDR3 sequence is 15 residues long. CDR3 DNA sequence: TGTGCCAGCAGCCAAGGTGTCCGGGGCTCCTACGAGCAGTACTTC. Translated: CASSQGVRGSYEQYF.

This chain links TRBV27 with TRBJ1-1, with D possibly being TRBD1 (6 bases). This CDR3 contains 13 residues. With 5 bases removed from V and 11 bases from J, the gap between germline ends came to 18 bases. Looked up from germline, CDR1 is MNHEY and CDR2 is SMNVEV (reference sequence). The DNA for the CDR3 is TGTGCCAGCAGTGTCAACAGGGACGGGGTGGCTTTCTTT. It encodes CASSVNRDGVAFF.

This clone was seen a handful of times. DNA for the CDR3: TGTGCCAGCAGCTTAGAGTCAGGGAAGGCTTTCTTT. This gives the protein CASSLESGKAFF. This sequence joins TRBV7-9 and TRBJ1-1; tentative D call: TRBD1 (5 bases). With 1 base removed from V and 11 bases from J, the gap between germline ends came to 11 bases. CDR1 and CDR2 (germline): SEHNR, FQNEAQ (reference sequence). The CDR3 consists of 12 residues.

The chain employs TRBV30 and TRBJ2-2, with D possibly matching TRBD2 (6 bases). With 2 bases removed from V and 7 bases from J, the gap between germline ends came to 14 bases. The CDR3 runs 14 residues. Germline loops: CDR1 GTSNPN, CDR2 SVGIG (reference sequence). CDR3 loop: CAWSTTSRGGELFF. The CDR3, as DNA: TGTGCCTGGAGTACTACTAGCCGAGGCGGGGAGCTGTTTTTT.